The present entry profiles one T cell receptor beta chain with its context. Its antigen is unknown. This record belongs to a study of T cell responses to AZD1222 COVID-19 vaccine. For the study at large: It was second doses at about 4 or about 12 weeks that were pooled. General observations from the study: The donor group comprised mostly white British people and more females; the analysis possibly underestimated clonal diversity. No repertoire was sampled before or during the peak T cell response, only after it.

The table came from immunoSEQ multiplex PCR; TCRdb's copy has only in-frame clones and leaves some out. Found here are 150,000 to 200,000 clones, about 92% of them singletons; the top ten hold 2.3%. The CDR3 runs 19 residues. J was trimmed by 5 bases and V by 4 bases; bases with no gene match: 17. Germline V gene data show CDR1 as SGHAT and CDR2 as FQNNGV. The J gene is TRBJ2-3, the V gene TRBV11-2, with 11 bases matching TRBD1. The sequence was obtained from an adult in good health. This material consisted of peripheral blood, taken on day 0 of AZD1222 vaccination. The CDR3, as DNA: TGTGCCAGCAGCTCAGCCTGGACAGGGGGCGCCTTTGGGGGAGATACGCAGTATTTT. It codes for CASSSAWTGGAFGGDTQYF.